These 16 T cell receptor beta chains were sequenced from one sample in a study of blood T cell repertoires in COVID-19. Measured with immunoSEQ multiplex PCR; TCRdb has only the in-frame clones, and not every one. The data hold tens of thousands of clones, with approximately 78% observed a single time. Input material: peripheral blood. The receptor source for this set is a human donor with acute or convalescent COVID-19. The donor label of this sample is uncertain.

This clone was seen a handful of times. This chain's CDR3 is CASSQDRTYEQYF. The CDR3 DNA follows: TGCGCCAGCAGCCAAGACAGAACCTACGAGCAGTACTTC. The V call is TRBV4-3, the J call TRBJ2-7; D gene ambiguous. This CDR3 comprises 13 residues. The germline gives CDR1 LGHNA, CDR2 YSLEER. Trimming pared 0 bases from V and 2 bases from J, leaving 5 bases between.

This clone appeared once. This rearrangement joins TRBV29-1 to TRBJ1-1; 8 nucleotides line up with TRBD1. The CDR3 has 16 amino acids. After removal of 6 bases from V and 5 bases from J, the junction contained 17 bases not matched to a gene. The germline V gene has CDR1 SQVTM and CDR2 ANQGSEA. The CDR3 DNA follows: TGCAGCGTCCCTAAGAGGGGTCAGGGGGCTTGGACTGAAGCTTTCTTT. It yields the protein CSVPKRGQGAWTEAFF. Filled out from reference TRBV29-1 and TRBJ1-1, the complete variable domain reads SAVISQKPSRDICQRGTSLTIQCQVDSQVTMMFWYRQQPGQSLTLIATANQGSEATYESGFVIDKFPISRPNLTFSTLTVSNMSPEDSSIYLCSVPKRGQGAWTEAFFGQGTRLTVV.

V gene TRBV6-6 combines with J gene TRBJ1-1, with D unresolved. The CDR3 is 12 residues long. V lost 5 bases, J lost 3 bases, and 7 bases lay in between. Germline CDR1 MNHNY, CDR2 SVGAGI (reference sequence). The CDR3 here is CASSRYDTEAFF. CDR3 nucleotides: TGTGCCAGCAGTCGCTACGACACTGAAGCTTTCTTT.

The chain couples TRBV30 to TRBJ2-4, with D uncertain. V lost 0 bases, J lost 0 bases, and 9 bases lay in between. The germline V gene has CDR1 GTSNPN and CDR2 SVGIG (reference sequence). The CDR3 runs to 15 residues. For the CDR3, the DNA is TGTGCCTGGAGTGTACGGGTATTAGCCAAAAACATTCAGTACTTC. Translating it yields CAWSVRVLAKNIQYF.

CDR3 sequence (DNA): TGTGCCTGGAGTGTGGGAGGGGGGGAGACCCAGTACTTC. Translated, it gives CAWSVGGGETQYF. The chain couples TRBV30 to TRBJ2-5; a weak D match, TRBD2 (7 bases). CDR3 length: 13 amino acids. Germline V gene data show CDR1 as GTSNPN and CDR2 as SVGIG (reference sequence). Between the trimmed V and J ends, which lost 0 bases and 5 bases, there was a span of 10 bases.

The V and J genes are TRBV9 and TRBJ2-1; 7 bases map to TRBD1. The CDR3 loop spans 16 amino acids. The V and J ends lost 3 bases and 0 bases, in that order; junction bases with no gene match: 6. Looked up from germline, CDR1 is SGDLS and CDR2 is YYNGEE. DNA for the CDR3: TGTGCCAGCAGCGCTACTAGGGGGCTCTCCTACAATGAGCAGTTCTTC. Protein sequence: CASSATRGLSYNEQFF.

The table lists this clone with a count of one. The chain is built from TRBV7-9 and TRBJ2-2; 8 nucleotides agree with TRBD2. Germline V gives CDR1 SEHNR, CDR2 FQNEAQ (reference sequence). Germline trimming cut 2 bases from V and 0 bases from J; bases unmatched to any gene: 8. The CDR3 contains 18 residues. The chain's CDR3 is CASSLKGSGGPNTGELFF. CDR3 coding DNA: TGTGCCAGCAGCTTAAAGGGCAGCGGGGGCCCGAACACCGGGGAGCTGTTTTTT. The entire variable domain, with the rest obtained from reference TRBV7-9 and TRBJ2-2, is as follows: DTGVSQNPRHKITKRGQNVTFRCDPISEHNRLYWYRQTLGQGPEFLTYFQNEAQLEKSRLLSDRFSAERPKGSFSTLEIQRTEQGDSAMYLCASSLKGSGGPNTGELFFGEGSRLTVL.

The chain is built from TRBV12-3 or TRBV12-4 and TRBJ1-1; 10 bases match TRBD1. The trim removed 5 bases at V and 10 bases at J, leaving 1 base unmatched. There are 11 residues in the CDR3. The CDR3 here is CASSRTGGAFF. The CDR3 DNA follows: TGTGCCAGCAGTAGGACAGGGGGAGCTTTCTTT.

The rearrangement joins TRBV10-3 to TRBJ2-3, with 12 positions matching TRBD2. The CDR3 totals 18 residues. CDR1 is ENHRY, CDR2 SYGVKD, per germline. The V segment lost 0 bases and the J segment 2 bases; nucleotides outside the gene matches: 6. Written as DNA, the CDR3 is TGTGCCATCAGTGAGTCGACTGGACTAGCGGGGAACACAGATACGCAGTATTTT. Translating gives CAISESTGLAGNTDTQYF.

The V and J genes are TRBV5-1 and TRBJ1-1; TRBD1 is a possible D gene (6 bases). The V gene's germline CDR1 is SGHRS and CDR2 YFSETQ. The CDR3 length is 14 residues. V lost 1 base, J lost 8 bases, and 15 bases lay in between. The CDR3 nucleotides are TGCGCCAGCAGCTTGTTGGGGGGGCGAAACGAAGCTTTCTTT. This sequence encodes CASSLLGGRNEAFF.

The CDR3 spells CASSSGHLRNTGELFF. The CDR3 bases are TGTGCCAGCAGCTCGGGACACCTTAGGAACACCGGGGAGCTGTTTTTT. The J gene is TRBJ2-2, the V gene TRBV7-3; D is possibly TRBD1 (6 bases). Trimming stripped 4 bases from V and 1 base from J, with 13 bases between. This CDR3 contains 16 residues. Germline V lookup: CDR1 SGHTA, CDR2 FQGTGA.

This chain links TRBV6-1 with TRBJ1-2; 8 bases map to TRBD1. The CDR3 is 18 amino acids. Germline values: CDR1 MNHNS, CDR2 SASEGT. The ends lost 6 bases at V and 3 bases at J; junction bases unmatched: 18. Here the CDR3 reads CASSELGTGGHRDYGYTF. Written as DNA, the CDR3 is TGTGCCAGCAGCGAACTAGGGACAGGTGGACACCGGGACTATGGCTACACCTTC.

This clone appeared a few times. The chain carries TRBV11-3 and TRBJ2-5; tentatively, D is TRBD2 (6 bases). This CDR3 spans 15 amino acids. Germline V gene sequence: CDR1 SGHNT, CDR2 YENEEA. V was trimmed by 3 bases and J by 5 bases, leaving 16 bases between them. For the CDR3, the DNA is TGTGCCAGCAGCTTGGAGAGCGTTGGGGGGGAGACCCAGTACTTC. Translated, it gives CASSLESVGGETQYF.

CDR3 coding DNA: TGTGCCAGCAGCCGCGATGCAGGGGGGAACACTGAAGCTTTCTTT. This encodes CASSRDAGGNTEAFF. The chain carries TRBV2 and TRBJ1-1, with TRBD1 matching 7 bases. Germline loops: CDR1 SNHLY, CDR2 FYNNEI. The trim removed 6 bases at V and 1 base at J, leaving 8 bases unmatched. The CDR3 covers 15 residues.

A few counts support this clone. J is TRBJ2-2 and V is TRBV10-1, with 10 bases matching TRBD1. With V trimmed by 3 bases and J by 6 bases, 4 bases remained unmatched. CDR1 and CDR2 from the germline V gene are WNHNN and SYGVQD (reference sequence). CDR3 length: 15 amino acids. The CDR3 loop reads CASSDPGQGAGELFF. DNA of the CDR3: TGCGCCAGCAGTGACCCAGGACAGGGGGCCGGGGAGCTGTTTTTT.

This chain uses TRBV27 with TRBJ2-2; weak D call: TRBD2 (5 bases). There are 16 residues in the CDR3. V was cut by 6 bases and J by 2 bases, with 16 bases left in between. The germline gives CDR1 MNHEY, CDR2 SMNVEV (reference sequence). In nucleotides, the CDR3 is TGTGCCAGCAGCACCCCTGTTGGACTCAACACCGGGGAGCTGTTTTTT. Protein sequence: CASSTPVGLNTGELFF.